One and the same sample provided the 5 T cell receptor beta chains below, sequenced in a study of T cell clonality in common variable immunodeficiency. Findings and caveats of the study: In common variable immunodeficiency, TCR beta chains reportedly carried fewer deletions and N-nucleotide insertions.

These receptors have no known antigen. TCRdb's table, derived via immunoSEQ multiplex PCR, lists solely in-frame clones and lacks some. The profile covers about 7,300 clones, none occurring a single time. Sequencing used peripheral blood mononuclear cells. The receptor source for this set is a human donor with common variable immunodeficiency.

This clone was found a few times. The DNA ends 3 residues before the CDR3 does, and the rest of the CDR3 is filled in from the germline J gene. The chain joins TRBV7-2 to TRBJ2-7; 11 bases align to TRBD2. Germline values: CDR1 SGHTA, CDR2 FQGNSA. J was trimmed by 3 bases and V by 5 bases; bases with no gene match: 6. This CDR3 spans 15 amino acids. CDR3 amino acids: CASSPFSGRDYEQYF. The CDR3 DNA, read in part, is TGTGCCAGCAGCCCTTTTAGCGGGAGGGACTACGAG.

This clone was recorded many times. The read ends 3 residues before the CDR3 terminus; that terminus is restored from the germline J gene. This rearrangement joins TRBV7-6 to TRBJ1-2; D is possibly TRBD1 (5 bases). The V end lost 5 bases, the J end lost 5 bases, and 18 bases lay between the germline ends. This CDR3 region has 15 residues. CDR1 and CDR2 from the germline V gene are SGHVS and FNYEAQ. The sequenced CDR3 bases are TGTGCCAGCAGCCCCCATAGGGGCGGAGGGTATGGC. It is translated as CASSPHRGGGYG. The CDR3 as a whole reads CASSPHRGGGYGYTF.

This clone came up a few times. The read falls 3 residues short of the CDR3 end, and the missing part is taken from the germline J gene. The J gene is TRBJ2-7, the V gene TRBV7-2; D unclear. The CDR3 is 11 amino acids. Germline CDR1 is SGHTA and CDR2 is FQGNSA. The V end lost 3 bases, the J end lost 3 bases, and 3 bases lay between the germline ends. CDR3 sequence: CASSFYYEQYF. CDR3 DNA (partial): TGTGCCAGCAGCTTTTACTACGAG.

As to this clone: The sequenced fragment ends 3 residues before the CDR3 boundary, so the rest is inferred from the germline J gene. V usage is TRBV6-2 or TRBV6-3 and J usage is TRBJ2-5; TRBD2 matches 8 bases. Germline V CDR1 and CDR2: MNHEY, SVGEGT. V shed 4 bases, J shed 4 bases, and the junction held 8 bases outside the gene matches. The length of the CDR3 is 15 residues. The covered CDR3 bases are TGTGCCAGCAGTTTGCCTCTAGCGGGTCGAGAGACC. Its protein is CASSLPLAGRET. The full-length CDR3 reads as CASSLPLAGRETQYF.

This clone was picked up a small number of times. Partial CDR3 DNA: TGTGCCTGTAAAATGTACCAAGAGACC. This encodes CACKMYQET. The complete CDR3 sequence is CACKMYQETQYF. V is TRBV30 and J is TRBJ2-5, with D unresolved. The missing CDR3 end, 3 residues past where the read stops, is filled in from the germline J gene. Germline assignment: CDR1 GTSNPN and CDR2 SVGIG (reference sequence). The CDR3 totals 12 residues. V lost 6 bases and J 0 bases, leaving 8 bases between the germline ends. Based on the CDR3 plus reference TRBV30 and TRBJ2-5, the full variable domain is SQTIHQWPATLVQPVGSPLSLECTVEGTSNPNLYWYRQAAGRGLQLLFYSVGIGQISSEVPQNLSASRPQDRQFILSSKKLLLSDSGFYLCACKMYQETQYFGPGTRLLVL.